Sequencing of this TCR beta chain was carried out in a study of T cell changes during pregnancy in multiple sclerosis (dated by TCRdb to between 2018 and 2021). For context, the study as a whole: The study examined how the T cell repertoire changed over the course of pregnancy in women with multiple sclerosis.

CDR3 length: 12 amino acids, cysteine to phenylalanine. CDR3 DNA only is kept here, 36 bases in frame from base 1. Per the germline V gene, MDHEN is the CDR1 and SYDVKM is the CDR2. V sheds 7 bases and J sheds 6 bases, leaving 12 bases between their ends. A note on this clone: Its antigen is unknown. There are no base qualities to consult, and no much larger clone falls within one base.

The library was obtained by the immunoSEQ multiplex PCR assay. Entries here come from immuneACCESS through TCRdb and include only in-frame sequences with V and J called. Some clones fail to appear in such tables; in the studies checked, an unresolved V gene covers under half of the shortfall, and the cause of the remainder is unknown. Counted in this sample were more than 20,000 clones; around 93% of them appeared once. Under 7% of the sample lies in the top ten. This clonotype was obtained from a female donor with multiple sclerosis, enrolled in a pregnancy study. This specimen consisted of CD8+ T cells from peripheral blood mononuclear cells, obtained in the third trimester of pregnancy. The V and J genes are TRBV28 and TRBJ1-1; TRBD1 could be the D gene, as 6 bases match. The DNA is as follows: TGTGCCAGCACCGGACAGCGCCCTGAAGCTTTCTTT. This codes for CASTGQRPEAFF.